This TCR beta chain was found in a study of T cell repertoires in cytomegalovirus infection. Study in general: CMV epitopes, recently identified HLA-C-restricted and well-studied HLA-B-restricted, were used. Public TCR beta signature analysis indicated the presence of both CMV infection and matching HLA type. Notes on the study in general: HLA-C-restricted CMV clonotypes gave the most frequent clonotype in two of eight donors. Summed public TCR beta family frequency identified CMV carriers bearing the relevant HLA.

This CDR3 comprises 15 residues. CDR1 and CDR2 (germline): SEHNR, FQNEAQ (reference sequence). V lost 4 bases to trimming and J lost 6 bases, with 19 bases between them. Of note for this clonotype: The antigen is unknown.

TCRdb reprocessed the reads with MiXCR, giving one entry per CDR3 protein. This table holds about 920,000 distinct CDR3 sequences, around 32% found once. The chain couples TRBV7-9 to TRBJ2-7, with D possibly TRBD2 on 5 matching bases. The sequence was collected from a human donor in good health (CMV status not recorded). Some clones in this sample may be carry-over from other donors' samples. Here the sequenced sample was cultured CD8+ T cells from PBMCs, taken from culture after CMV antigen stimulation. The chain's CDR3 is CASSSRRGPWGEQYF. CDR3 nucleotide sequence: TGTGCCAGCAGCTCCCGTCGCGGGCCTTGGGGCGAGCAGTACTTC.